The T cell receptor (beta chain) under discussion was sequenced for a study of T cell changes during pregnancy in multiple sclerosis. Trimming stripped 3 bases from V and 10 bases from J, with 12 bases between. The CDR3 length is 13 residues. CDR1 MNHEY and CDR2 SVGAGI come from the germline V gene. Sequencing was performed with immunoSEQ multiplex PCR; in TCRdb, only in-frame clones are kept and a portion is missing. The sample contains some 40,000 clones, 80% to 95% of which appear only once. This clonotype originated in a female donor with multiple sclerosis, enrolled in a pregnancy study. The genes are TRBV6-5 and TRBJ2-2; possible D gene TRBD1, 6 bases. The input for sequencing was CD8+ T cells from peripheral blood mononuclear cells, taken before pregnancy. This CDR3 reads CASSYGRGLELFF. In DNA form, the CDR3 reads TGTGCCAGCAGTTATGGCAGGGGTCTGGAGCTGTTTTTT.